This T cell receptor beta chain derives from a study of metastatic and nonmetastatic thyroid tumors. Study background: Peripheral blood and tumor or nodule samples from malignant and benign thyroid patients were compared.

This clone was counted ten times or more. No antigen is known for it. Each patient came to thyroid surgery without any prior treatment (of any kind). Study-level results: Within blood and tumor, benign nodules reportedly had significantly lower TCR beta diversity than malignant thyroid tumors did.

In the authors' methods: CDR3 was compared across clinicopathological groups, and the resulting differences were used to build a distant-metastasis classifier for papillary thyroid cancer. TCRdb reassembled clones from the PCR reads with MiXCR. The authors' filters were not applied to this entry. The table includes 27,000 or so clones, roughly 15% detected once. Sequencing was carried out using blood. This receptor was taken from a male donor with papillary thyroid cancer or a benign thyroid nodule (not recorded which). Some clones in this sample may be carry-over from other donors' samples.

CDR3 nucleotides: TGTGCCAGCAGTTTAAATTTCGGGTGGGCCTATGGCTACACCTTC. Translation gives CASSLNFGWAYGYTF. The J gene is TRBJ1-2, the V gene TRBV27; D remains ambiguous. The V gene lost 2 bases and the J gene lost 4 bases, with 14 bases spanning the gap. The CDR3 extends over 15 amino acids. The germline gives CDR1 MNHEY, CDR2 SMNVEV (reference sequence).